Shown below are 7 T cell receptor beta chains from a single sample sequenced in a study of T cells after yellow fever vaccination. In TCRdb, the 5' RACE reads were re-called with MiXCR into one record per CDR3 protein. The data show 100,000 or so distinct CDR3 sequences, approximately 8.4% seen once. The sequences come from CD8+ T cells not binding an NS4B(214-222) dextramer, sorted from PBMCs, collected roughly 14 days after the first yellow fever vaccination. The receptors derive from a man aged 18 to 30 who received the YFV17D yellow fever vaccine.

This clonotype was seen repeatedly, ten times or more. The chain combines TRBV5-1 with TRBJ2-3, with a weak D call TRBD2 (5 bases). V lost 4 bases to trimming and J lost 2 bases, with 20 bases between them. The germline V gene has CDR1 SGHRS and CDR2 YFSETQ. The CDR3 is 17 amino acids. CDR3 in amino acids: CASSDPGYQTVTDTQYF. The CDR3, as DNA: TGCGCCAGCAGCGACCCGGGATATCAGACCGTCACAGATACGCAGTATTTT.

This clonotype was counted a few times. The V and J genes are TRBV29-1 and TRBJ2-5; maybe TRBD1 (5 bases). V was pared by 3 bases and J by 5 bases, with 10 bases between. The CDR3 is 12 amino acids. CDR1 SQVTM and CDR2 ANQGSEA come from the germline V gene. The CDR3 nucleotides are TGCAGCGTTGAGGAAGGGGCTGAGACCCAGTACTTC. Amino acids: CSVEEGAETQYF. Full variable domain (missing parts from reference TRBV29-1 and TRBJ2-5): SAVISQKPSRDICQRGTSLTIQCQVDSQVTMMFWYRQQPGQSLTLIATANQGSEATYESGFVIDKFPISRPNLTFSTLTVSNMSPEDSSIYLCSVEEGAETQYFGPGTRLLVL.

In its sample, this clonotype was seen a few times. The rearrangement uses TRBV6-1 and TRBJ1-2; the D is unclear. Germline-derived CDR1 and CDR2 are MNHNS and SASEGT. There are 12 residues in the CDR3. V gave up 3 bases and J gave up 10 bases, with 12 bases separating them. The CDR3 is CASSELWGDYTF. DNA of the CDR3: TGTGCCAGCAGTGAGTTGTGGGGAGACTACACCTTC.

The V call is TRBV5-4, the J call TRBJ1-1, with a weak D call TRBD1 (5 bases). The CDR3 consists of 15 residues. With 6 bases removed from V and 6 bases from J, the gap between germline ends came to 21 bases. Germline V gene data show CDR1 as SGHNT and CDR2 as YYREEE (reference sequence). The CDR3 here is CASTSGRSRGAEAFF. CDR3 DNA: TGTGCCAGCACCTCTGGGCGGAGCCGGGGCGCTGAAGCTTTCTTT.

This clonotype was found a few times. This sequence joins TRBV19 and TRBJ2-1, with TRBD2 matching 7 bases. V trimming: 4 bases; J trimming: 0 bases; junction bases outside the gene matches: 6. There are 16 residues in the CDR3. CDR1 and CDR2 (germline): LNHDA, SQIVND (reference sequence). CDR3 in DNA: TGTGCCAGTAGTAAAACTAGCGCTAGCTCCTACAATGAGCAGTTCTTC. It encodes CASSKTSASSYNEQFF.

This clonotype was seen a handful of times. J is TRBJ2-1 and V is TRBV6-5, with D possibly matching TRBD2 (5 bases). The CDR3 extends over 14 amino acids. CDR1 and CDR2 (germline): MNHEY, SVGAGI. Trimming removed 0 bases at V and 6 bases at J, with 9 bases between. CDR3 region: CASSYSRLANEQFF. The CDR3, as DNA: TGTGCCAGCAGTTACTCGAGGCTAGCCAATGAGCAGTTCTTC.

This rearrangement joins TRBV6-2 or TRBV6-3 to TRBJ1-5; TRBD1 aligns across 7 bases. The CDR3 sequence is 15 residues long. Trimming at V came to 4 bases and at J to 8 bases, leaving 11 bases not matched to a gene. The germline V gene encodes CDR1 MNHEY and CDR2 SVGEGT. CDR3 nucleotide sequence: TGTGCCAGCAGTTTCAGGGGGATTCAGGATGAGCCCCAGCATTTT. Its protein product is CASSFRGIQDEPQHF.